This TCR beta chain was identified during a study of cytomegalovirus exposure and HLA in healthy donors. Study results and caveats: Information on immune exposure was restricted to one variable (CMV serostatus). As a later analysis showed, a missense DCLRE1C variant was linked to trimming of TCR beta V- and J-genes. In a later analysis, compared with equally common non-associated chains, HLA-associated beta chains were more expanded.

In regard to this clone: The antigen remains undetermined.

Both 60 Vbeta primers and 13 Jbeta primers went into the PCR. Some clones are missing from TCRdb's copy, which holds only in-frame ones; the method was immunoSEQ multiplex PCR. The sample yields roughly 150,000 clones, roughly 79% seen once. This CDR3 is 15 amino acids long. Germline CDR1 is SGHRS and CDR2 is YFSETQ. Trimming took off 2 bases at V and 3 bases at J, with 14 bases between the two ends. This receptor was obtained from a middle-aged man in good health and CMV-seronegative. The sequencing input was PBMCs. The chain carries TRBV5-1 and TRBJ1-1; weak D call: TRBD1 (6 bases). This CDR3 reads CASSFIQGRDTEAFF. The CDR3 DNA reads as TGCGCCAGCAGCTTTATACAGGGAAGGGACACTGAAGCTTTCTTT. The entire variable domain, with the rest obtained from reference TRBV5-1 and TRBJ1-1, is as follows: KAGVTQTPRYLIKTRGQQVTLSCSPISGHRSVSWYQQTPGQGLQFLFEYFSETQRNKGNFPGRFSGRQFSNSRSEMNVSTLELGDSALYLCASSFIQGRDTEAFFGQGTRLTVV.